The source of this T cell receptor beta chain is a study of T-cell reconstitution after alpha-beta-depleted transplantation in children. Ten or more counts support this clonotype. What it recognizes is unknown. Unique molecular identifiers were built into the TCRbeta library. One entry per CDR3 protein results from TCRdb running MiXCR on the PCR reads. Of some 48,000 distinct CDR3 sequences listed, 5.5% to 7.5% are singletons. General observations from the study: In some patients, recipient T cells and intrathymic progenitors surviving conditioning explained high day-60 diversity. Newly produced T cells mostly provided counts and TCRbeta diversity after one year, as hyperexpanded clones declined. Two months or so post-transplant, alpha-beta T cells reportedly derived from several hundred expanded graft clones.

This TCR was recovered from a female patient under 10 years old who had a stem cell transplant for aplastic anemia, so the T cells may come from the graft donor. The sequencing here drew on PBMCs, mostly from graft donor cells, taken 60 days after TCRalphabeta/CD19-depleted stem cell transplant.

The CDR3 nucleotides are TGTGCCAGCAGTGGAGGCGGGAGCTCCACAGATACGCAGTATTTT. This sequence encodes CASSGGGSSTDTQYF. V gene TRBV25-1 combines with J gene TRBJ2-3, with 7 bases matching TRBD2. The length of the CDR3 is 15 residues. Looked up from germline, CDR1 is MGHDK and CDR2 is SYGVNS. V lost 4 bases and J lost 2; bases outside the gene matches: 6.